A selection of T cell receptor beta chains follows, all from one sample in a study of T cells in Graves' hyperthyroidism and ophthalmopathy. From the multiplex PCR reads, TCRdb called clonotypes with MiXCR, one entry per CDR3 protein. Altogether approximately 250,000 distinct CDR3 sequences are present, roughly a quarter being singletons, with the ten largest covering roughly 40%. The sequencing sample was made of blood. The receptors were gathered from a woman aged 40-49 years with Graves' ophthalmopathy. Each CDR3 is given with its conserved first and last residue. Each record gives: D gene, clone size, J gene, V gene, CDR3 protein, CDR3 DNA. D genes are given only for firm matches. Clone sizes are given selectively: once, few, many, or a class where the clone is expanded.

D: -
size: many
J: TRBJ2-7
V: TRBV11-1
CDR3: CASSLLGYYYEQYF
DNA: TGTGCCAGCAGCTTATTGGGGTATTACTACGAGCAGTACTTC

D: -
size: -
J: TRBJ2-7
V: TRBV7-9
CDR3: CASSWGGTGSYEQYF
DNA: TGTGCCAGCAGCTGGGGCGGGACGGGATCCTACGAGCAGTACTTC

D: -
size: many
J: TRBJ2-1
V: TRBV24-1
CDR3: CATGDSAYNEQFF
DNA: TGTGCCACAGGGGACTCCGCCTACAATGAGCAGTTCTTC

D: -
size: many
J: TRBJ1-1
V: TRBV29-1
CDR3: CSVDYLNEAFF
DNA: TGCAGCGTTGATTACCTGAATGAAGCTTTCTTT

D: TRBD2
size: -
J: TRBJ2-7
V: TRBV6-1
CDR3: CASSLAGVSWSYEQYF
DNA: TGTGCCAGCAGCCTAGCGGGAGTCTCTTGGTCCTACGAGCAGTACTTC

D: TRBD2
size: many
J: TRBJ2-7
V: TRBV4-2
CDR3: CASSQESPTSGRGYEQYF
DNA: TGTGCCAGCAGCCAAGAGTCCCCGACTAGCGGGAGAGGGTACGAGCAGTACTTC

D: TRBD2
size: few
J: TRBJ2-7
V: TRBV24-1
CDR3: CATSDLSGRGYEQSF
DNA: TGTGCCACCAGTGATTTGTCCGGGAGGGGCTACGAGCAGTCCTTC

D: -
size: many
J: TRBJ2-5
V: TRBV6-5
CDR3: CASRITGTETQYF
DNA: TGTGCCAGCAGAATTACAGGGACGGAGACCCAGTACTTC

D: -
size: many
J: TRBJ2-2
V: TRBV12-3/TRBV12-4
CDR3: CASSLSGENTGELFF
DNA: TGTGCCAGCAGTTTGTCTGGGGAAAACACCGGGGAGCTGTTTTTT

D: TRBD1
size: many
J: TRBJ1-2
V: TRBV6-5
CDR3: CASSYGTGGGYTF
DNA: TGTGCCAGCAGTTACGGGACAGGGGGCGGCTACACCTTC

D: -
size: -
J: TRBJ1-1
V: TRBV28
CDR3: CATGDQVRAFF
DNA: TGTGCCACCGGAGACCAGGTGAGGGCTTTCTTT

D: -
size: once
J: TRBJ1-1
V: TRBV11-1
CDR3: CAWSVQLTGNTEAFF
DNA: TGTGCCTGGAGTGTTCAGTTAACGGGGAACACTGAAGCTTTCTTT

D: -
size: many
J: TRBJ2-7
V: TRBV6-5
CDR3: CASSPRGEQYF
DNA: TGTGCCAGCAGTCCCAGGGGCGAGCAGTACTTC

D: -
size: many
J: TRBJ2-7
V: TRBV7-9
CDR3: CASSSKGFYEQYF
DNA: TGTGCCAGCAGCTCTAAGGGGTTCTACGAGCAGTACTTC

D: -
size: many
J: TRBJ1-2
V: TRBV12-3/TRBV12-4
CDR3: CASSLAPPGYYGYTF
DNA: TGTGCCAGCAGTTTAGCCCCCCCCGGCTACTATGGCTACACCTTC

D: -
size: many
J: TRBJ1-2
V: TRBV29-1
CDR3: CSVPSLQGVGYTF
DNA: TGCAGCGTCCCCTCGTTACAGGGAGTAGGCTACACCTTC

D: TRBD1
size: many
J: TRBJ2-7
V: TRBV28
CDR3: CASSPGGQGSYEQYF
DNA: TGTGCCAGCAGCCCGGGGGGACAGGGGTCCTACGAGCAGTACTTC

D: TRBD2
size: -
J: TRBJ2-2
V: TRBV14
CDR3: CASSQDLAGGNTGELFF
DNA: TGTGCCAGCAGCCAAGATCTGGCGGGAGGGAACACCGGGGAGCTGTTTTTT

D: TRBD1
size: many
J: TRBJ2-7
V: TRBV2
CDR3: CASSPGTDSYEQYF
DNA: TGTGCCAGCAGTCCCGGGACAGACTCCTACGAGCAGTACTTC

D: -
size: many
J: TRBJ1-2
V: TRBV6-5
CDR3: CASRSGANYGYTF
DNA: TGTGCCAGCAGGTCTGGAGCTAACTATGGCTACACCTTC

D: -
size: -
J: TRBJ2-6
V: TRBV30
CDR3: CASKRPAGANVLTF
DNA: TGTGCCAGTAAAAGACCGGCGGGGGCCAACGTCCTGACTTTC

D: TRBD1
size: many
J: TRBJ1-2
V: TRBV4-2
CDR3: CASSQHYTGDLFDGYTF
DNA: TGTGCCAGCAGCCAACACTACACAGGGGACCTTTTTGATGGCTACACCTTC

D: -
size: -
J: TRBJ1-1
V: TRBV19
CDR3: CASSIVVYGVAFF
DNA: TGTGCCAGTAGTATAGTCGTATACGGGGTGGCTTTCTTT

D: TRBD1
size: many
J: TRBJ1-1
V: TRBV28
CDR3: CASRPGQPNTEAFF
DNA: TGTGCCAGCAGACCGGGACAGCCGAACACTGAAGCTTTCTTT

D: TRBD1
size: many
J: TRBJ1-2
V: TRBV5-8
CDR3: CASSLDGRDRSNYGYTF
DNA: TGTGCCAGCAGCTTGGATGGTCGGGACAGATCCAACTATGGCTACACCTTC

D: -
size: few
J: TRBJ1-2
V: TRBV25-1
CDR3: CASTTGGHYGYTF
DNA: TGTGCCAGCACGACGGGGGGGCACTATGGCTACACCTTC

D: -
size: few
J: TRBJ2-7
V: TRBV12-3/TRBV12-4
CDR3: CASSLLVGVPYEQYF
DNA: TGTGCCAGCAGTTTACTTGTGGGGGTTCCCTACGAGCAGTACTTC

D: -
size: many
J: TRBJ1-2
V: TRBV10-3
CDR3: CAISESYGGSGEGYTF
DNA: TGTGCCATCAGTGAGTCTTACGGGGGCTCGGGCGAAGGCTACACCTTC

D: -
size: medium-sized
J: TRBJ2-7
V: TRBV6-5
CDR3: CASRAAYEQYF
DNA: TGTGCCAGCAGGGCGGCCTACGAGCAGTACTTC

D: TRBD1
size: many
J: TRBJ1-2
V: TRBV2
CDR3: CASSWTGRPGDGYTF
DNA: TGTGCCAGCAGTTGGACAGGGCGACCGGGGGATGGCTACACCTTC

D: TRBD1
size: many
J: TRBJ2-7
V: TRBV7-8
CDR3: CASSLAGQGPYEQYF
DNA: TGTGCCAGCAGCTTAGCTGGACAGGGGCCCTACGAGCAGTACTTC

D: -
size: many
J: TRBJ1-5
V: TRBV30
CDR3: CAWSVQRYPPGYSNQPQHF
DNA: TGTGCCTGGAGTGTACAAAGGTATCCCCCTGGATATAGCAATCAGCCCCAGCATTTT

D: -
size: many
J: TRBJ1-1
V: TRBV15
CDR3: CATSRDGNSNTEAFF
DNA: TGTGCCACCAGCAGAGATGGGAATTCGAACACTGAAGCTTTCTTT

D: -
size: many
J: TRBJ1-1
V: TRBV3-1
CDR3: CASSQGSLNRFF
DNA: TGTGCCAGCAGCCAAGGCTCCCTGAACCGATTCTTT

D: TRBD1
size: -
J: TRBJ2-5
V: TRBV3-1
CDR3: CASRHQGQVETQYF
DNA: TGTGCCAGCAGACACCAGGGACAGGTCGAGACACAGTACTTC

D: -
size: many
J: TRBJ1-1
V: TRBV12-5
CDR3: CASAPDSSEAFF
DNA: TGTGCTAGTGCTCCAGACAGTTCTGAAGCTTTCTTT

D: TRBD2
size: -
J: TRBJ2-7
V: TRBV19
CDR3: CASSILAGGRSSYEQYF
DNA: TGTGCCAGTAGTATTCTAGCGGGAGGACGGTCATCCTACGAGCAGTACTTC

D: TRBD1
size: many
J: TRBJ2-7
V: TRBV4-2
CDR3: CASSQVGGGEQYF
DNA: TGTGCCAGCAGCCAAGTAGGGGGCGGAGAGCAGTACTTC

D: -
size: many
J: TRBJ2-5
V: TRBV6-1
CDR3: CASSDRGGPGTQYF
DNA: TGTGCCAGCAGTGACCGCGGCGGGCCCGGGACCCAGTACTTC

D: -
size: few
J: TRBJ2-5
V: TRBV11-2
CDR3: CASSHGTEETQYF
DNA: TGTGCCAGCAGCCACGGGACGGAAGAGACCCAGTACTTC

D: TRBD2
size: many
J: TRBJ2-2
V: TRBV11-2
CDR3: CASSSRLAGGTGELFF
DNA: TGTGCCAGCAGCTCCAGACTAGCGGGAGGGACCGGGGAGCTGTTTTTT

D: TRBD2
size: many
J: TRBJ2-7
V: TRBV12-3/TRBV12-4
CDR3: CASTGTSAYEQYF
DNA: TGTGCCAGCACCGGGACTAGCGCCTACGAGCAGTACTTC

D: -
size: many
J: TRBJ1-1
V: TRBV2
CDR3: CASFLKGEDTEAFF
DNA: TGTGCCAGCTTTCTCAAGGGGGAGGACACTGAAGCTTTCTTT

D: -
size: few
J: TRBJ2-2
V: TRBV7-2
CDR3: CASSFGQPATTGELFF
DNA: TGTGCCAGCAGCTTCGGCCAACCTGCCACCACCGGGGAGCTGTTTTTT

D: -
size: -
J: TRBJ1-2
V: TRBV7-2
CDR3: CASSPQGTVYGYTF
DNA: TGTGCCAGCAGCCCGCAAGGGACCGTCTATGGCTACACCTTC

D: -
size: many
J: TRBJ1-1
V: TRBV18
CDR3: CASSPESDTEAFF
DNA: TGTGCCAGCTCACCAGAATCGGACACTGAAGCTTTCTTT